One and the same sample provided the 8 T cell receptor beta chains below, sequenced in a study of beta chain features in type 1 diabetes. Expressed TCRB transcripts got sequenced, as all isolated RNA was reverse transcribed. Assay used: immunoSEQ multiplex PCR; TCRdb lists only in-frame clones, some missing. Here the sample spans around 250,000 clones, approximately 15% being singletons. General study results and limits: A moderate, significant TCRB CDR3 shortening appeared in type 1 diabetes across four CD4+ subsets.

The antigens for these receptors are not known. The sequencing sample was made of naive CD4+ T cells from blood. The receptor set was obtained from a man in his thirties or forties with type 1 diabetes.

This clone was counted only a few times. The DNA for the CDR3 is TGTGCCAGCAGCTTAGCGGCTAGTTCCTACGAGCAGTACTTC. Its translation is CASSLAASSYEQYF. The rearrangement joins TRBV7-9 to TRBJ2-7; D not resolved. Germline lookup yields CDR1 SEHNR and CDR2 FQNEAQ (reference sequence). The CDR3 loop spans 14 amino acids. The V gene lost 0 bases and the J gene lost 1 base, with 7 bases spanning the gap.

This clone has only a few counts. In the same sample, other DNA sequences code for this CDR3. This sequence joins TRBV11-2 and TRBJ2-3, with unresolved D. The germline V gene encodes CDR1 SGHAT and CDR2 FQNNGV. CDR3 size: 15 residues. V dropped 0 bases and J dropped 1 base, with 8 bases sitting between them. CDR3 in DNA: TGTGCCAGCAGCTTAGATCGAGTGGGCACAGATACGCAGTATTTT. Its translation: CASSLDRVGTDTQYF.

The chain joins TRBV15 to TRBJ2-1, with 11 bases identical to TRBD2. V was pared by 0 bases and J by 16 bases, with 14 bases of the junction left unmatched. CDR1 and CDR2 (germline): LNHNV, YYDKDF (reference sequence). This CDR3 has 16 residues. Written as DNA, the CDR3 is TGTGCCACCAGCAGAGATCCGAGGCCTAGCGGGGGGTTGGGTTTCTTC. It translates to CATSRDPRPSGGLGFF. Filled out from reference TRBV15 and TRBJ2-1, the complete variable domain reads DAMVIQNPRYQVTQFGKPVTLSCSQTLNHNVMYWYQQKSSQAPKLLFHYYDKDFNNEADTPDNFQSRRPNTSFCFLDIRSPGLGDTAMYLCATSRDPRPSGGLGFFGPGTRLTVL.

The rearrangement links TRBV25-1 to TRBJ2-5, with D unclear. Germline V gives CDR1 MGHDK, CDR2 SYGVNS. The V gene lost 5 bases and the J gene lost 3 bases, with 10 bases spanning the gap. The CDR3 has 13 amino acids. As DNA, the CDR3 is TGTGCCAGCAGTCTGATTGGCAAAGAGACCCAGTACTTC. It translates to CASSLIGKETQYF.

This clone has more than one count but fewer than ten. CDR3 sequence reads: CATGGNTEAFF. The CDR3 DNA follows: TGTGCCACCGGGGGGAACACTGAAGCTTTCTTT. The chain links TRBV6-5 to TRBJ1-1; D is possibly TRBD1 (5 bases). Germline CDR1 reads MNHEY; CDR2 reads SVGAGI. V was shortened by 10 bases and J by 1 base, with 7 bases between the two germline ends. The CDR3 loop spans 11 amino acids.

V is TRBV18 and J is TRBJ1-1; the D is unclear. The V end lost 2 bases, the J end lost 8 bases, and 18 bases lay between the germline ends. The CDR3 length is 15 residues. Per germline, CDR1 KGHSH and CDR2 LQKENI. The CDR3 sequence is CASSPGEWNGMEAFF. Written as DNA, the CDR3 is TGTGCCAGCTCACCAGGGGAGTGGAATGGGATGGAAGCTTTCTTT. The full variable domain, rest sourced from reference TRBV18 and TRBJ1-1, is NAGVMQNPRHLVRRRGQEARLRCSPMKGHSHVYWYRQLPEEGLKFMVYLQKENIIDESGMPKERFSAEFPKEGPSILRIQQVVRGDSAAYFCASSPGEWNGMEAFFGQGTRLTVV.

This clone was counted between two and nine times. CDR3 nucleotides: TGTGCCAGCTCACTCACTAGCGGGGCCTACAATGAGCAGTTCTTC. This encodes CASSLTSGAYNEQFF. This chain connects TRBV18 to TRBJ2-1; 10 bases match TRBD2. Unmatched junction bases numbered 2, after V lost 4 bases and J lost 2 bases. Germline V CDR1 and CDR2: KGHSH, LQKENI. The CDR3 totals 15 residues.

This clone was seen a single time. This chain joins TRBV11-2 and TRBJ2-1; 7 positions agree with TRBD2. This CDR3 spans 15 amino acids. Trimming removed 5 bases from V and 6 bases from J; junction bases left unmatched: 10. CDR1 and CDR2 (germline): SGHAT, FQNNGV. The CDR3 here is CASSEGLAVFNEQFF. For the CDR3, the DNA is TGTGCCAGCAGCGAGGGGCTAGCGGTCTTCAATGAGCAGTTCTTC.